These T cell receptor beta chains were read from a single sample in a study of T cells in Graves' hyperthyroidism and ophthalmopathy. Via MiXCR, TCRdb re-called the multiplex PCR reads, giving one row per CDR3 protein. This table holds approximately 620,000 distinct CDR3 sequences, roughly 13% found once. The sequenced sample consisted of blood. These receptor sequences come from a woman aged 25 to 39 with Graves' hyperthyroidism that later progressed to Graves' ophthalmopathy. The CDR3 runs from the conserved cysteine through the conserved F or W. D genes are given only for firm matches. The size entry is marked missing in some rows and otherwise reads once, few, many or a size class.

abundance	j_gene	len	v_gene	d_gene	CDR3aa	CDR3nt
.	TRBJ2-6	20	TRBV27	TRBD2	CASSLSGLAGTGSGANVLTF	TGTGCCAGCAGTTTATCAGGACTAGCGGGAACCGGCTCTGGGGCCAACGTCCTGACTTTC
.	TRBJ2-7	13	TRBV20-1	TRBD1	CSARTGPTYEQYF	TGCAGTGCTCGGACAGGGCCCACCTACGAGCAGTACTTC
many	TRBJ2-2	15	TRBV7-9	.	CASTLVRTDTGELFF	TGTGCCAGCACCCTAGTGAGGACGGACACCGGGGAGCTGTTTTTT
many	TRBJ2-7	13	TRBV28	.	CASSLSVDYEQYF	TGTGCCAGCAGTTTAAGTGTTGACTACGAGCAGTACTTC
many	TRBJ1-1	11	TRBV27	.	CASIYGTEAFF	TGTGCCAGCATTTACGGCACTGAAGCTTTCTTT
many	TRBJ2-7	14	TRBV5-5	.	CASSLSPGENEQYF	TGTGCCAGCAGCTTGAGTCCGGGCGAGAACGAGCAGTACTTC
.	TRBJ2-7	12	TRBV6-2/TRBV6-3	.	CATSGASYEQYF	TGTGCCACCTCGGGGGCCTCCTACGAGCAGTACTTC
many	TRBJ2-5	13	TRBV12-3/TRBV12-4	.	CASSSLRWETQYF	TGTGCCAGCAGTTCTTTACGATGGGAGACCCAGTACTTC
many	TRBJ2-6	16	TRBV20-1	.	CSARGRIGSGANVLTF	TGCAGTGCTAGGGGACGGATAGGCTCTGGGGCCAACGTCCTGACTTTC
many	TRBJ1-5	15	TRBV7-2	TRBD1	CASSMRTGGDQPQHF	TGTGCCAGCAGCATGAGGACAGGGGGGGATCAGCCCCAGCATTTT
few	TRBJ1-6	14	TRBV19	.	CASSGAESNSPLHF	TGTGCCAGTAGTGGGGCCGAGAGCAATTCACCCCTCCACTTT
few	TRBJ2-2	13	TRBV19	.	CASSTRVPGELFF	TGTGCCAGTAGTACCAGGGTCCCCGGGGAGCTGTTTTTT
many	TRBJ1-5	16	TRBV6-2/TRBV6-3	.	CASRKDRTFSNQPQHF	TGTGCCAGCAGAAAAGACAGAACTTTTAGCAATCAGCCCCAGCATTTT
many	TRBJ2-7	14	TRBV2	.	CASRATGAGGEQYF	TGTGCCAGCAGGGCAACAGGGGCCGGGGGAGAGCAGTACTTC
many	TRBJ2-3	14	TRBV19	.	CASRPIIAADTQYF	TGTGCCAGTAGACCCATAATAGCGGCAGATACGCAGTATTTT
few	TRBJ2-7	14	TRBV10-3	TRBD1	CAIRGQGPTYEQYF	TGTGCCATCAGGGGACAGGGCCCCACCTACGAGCAGTACTTC
many	TRBJ2-7	15	TRBV5-5	.	CASSLGQDSSYEQYF	TGTGCCAGCAGCTTGGGACAGGACAGCTCCTACGAGCAGTACTTC
few	TRBJ2-2	17	TRBV9	TRBD2	CASSAGLAGEAAGELFF	TGTGCCAGCAGCGCAGGACTAGCGGGAGAGGCGGCCGGGGAGCTGTTTTTT
many	TRBJ2-1	15	TRBV28	.	CASSFQGDYYNEQFF	TGTGCCAGCAGTTTCCAGGGGGACTACTACAATGAGCAGTTCTTC
.	TRBJ2-1	14	TRBV7-2	.	CASSRRASPDEQFF	TGTGCCAGCAGCCGTAGAGCCAGCCCCGATGAGCAGTTCTTC
few	TRBJ2-6	16	TRBV29-1	TRBD1	CSVHQGARSGANVLTF	TGCAGCGTACATCAGGGGGCCAGGTCTGGGGCCAACGTCCTGACTTTC
.	TRBJ1-2	14	TRBV19	.	CASSPGRVLYGYTF	TGTGCCAGTAGCCCCGGACGGGTTCTGTATGGCTACACCTTC
many	TRBJ2-2	15	TRBV12-3/TRBV12-4	.	CASKRVGDNTGELFF	TGTGCCAGCAAGAGAGTGGGCGATAACACCGGGGAGCTGTTTTTT
many	TRBJ1-1	15	TRBV20-1	.	CSALGAGVLNTEAFF	TGCAGTGCTCTTGGGGCGGGGGTCCTGAACACTGAAGCTTTCTTT
few	TRBJ2-1	15	TRBV24-1	.	CATSEGDLRYNEQFF	TGTGCCACCAGTGAGGGGGACCTTCGCTACAATGAGCAGTTCTTC
few	TRBJ2-7	16	TRBV4-1	TRBD2	CASSQESSGRVHEQYF	TGCGCCAGCAGCCAAGAAAGTTCAGGGAGGGTGCACGAGCAGTACTTC
many	TRBJ1-5	16	TRBV7-9	.	CASSSARGGHNQPQHF	TGTGCCAGCAGCTCCGCGCGGGGGGGGCATAATCAGCCCCAGCATTTT
.	TRBJ1-1	14	TRBV3-1	.	CASSQVEVSTEAFF	TGTGCCAGCAGCCAAGTGGAAGTCTCCACTGAAGCTTTCTTT
.	TRBJ1-6	16	TRBV3-1	TRBD1	CASSLSGGGANSPLHF	TGTGCCAGCAGCCTAAGCGGAGGGGGCGCGAATTCACCCCTCCACTTT
many	TRBJ1-5	15	TRBV6-1	.	CASSIDNHSNQPQHF	TGTGCCAGCAGTATTGACAACCATAGCAATCAGCCCCAGCATTTT